The 8 T cell receptor beta chains below were found in one sample sequenced in a study of PD-L1 blockade in urothelial cancer. Time point reported: peripheral blood 6 weeks after treatment start. The table came from immunoSEQ multiplex PCR; TCRdb's copy has only in-frame clones and leaves some out. The sample consists of tens of thousands of clones, approximately 85% of them appearing once. Sequenced material: PBMCs, taken around atezolizumab (anti-PD-L1) treatment. These receptors were taken from a man in his 70s with urothelial cancer.

The chain links TRBV6-5 to TRBJ2-3; 8 bases line up with TRBD2. The J segment lost 4 bases and the V segment lost 2 bases, leaving 5 bases of the junction unmatched. This CDR3 comprises 15 residues. CDR1 is MNHEY and CDR2 is SVGAGI in the germline V gene. Here the CDR3 reads CASSYGSGTADTQYF. The CDR3 DNA sequence: TGTGCCAGCAGTTACGGTAGCGGGACTGCAGATACGCAGTATTTT.

This chain joins TRBV6-5 and TRBJ2-1; 9 nucleotides match TRBD1. The CDR3 covers 14 residues. Germline CDR1 reads MNHEY; CDR2 reads SVGAGI. Losses at the gene ends were 6 bases for V and 9 bases for J; bases not matched to a gene: 9. CDR3 DNA sequence: TGTGCCAGCAGGGGCCGACAGGGGGGAGGTGAGCAGTTCTTC. Protein: CASRGRQGGGEQFF.

CDR3 sequence: CASSFLAGEEQFF. The CDR3 DNA reads as TGCGCCAGCAGCTTCTTAGCGGGAGAAGAGCAGTTCTTC. V usage is TRBV5-1 and J usage is TRBJ2-1; 9 bases fit TRBD2. V lost 2 bases, J lost 10 bases, and 4 bases stayed unmatched. CDR3 length: 13 residues. The V gene's germline CDR1 is SGHRS and CDR2 YFSETQ.

This chain uses TRBV6-5 with TRBJ1-3; D remains unclear. Deletions cut 6 bases from V and 0 bases from J, with 9 bases between. CDR1 is MNHEY, CDR2 SVGAGI, per germline. The CDR3 is 14 residues long. For the CDR3, the DNA is TGTGCCAGCAGCCCCGGGTTCTCTGGAAACACCATATATTTT. Its protein is CASSPGFSGNTIYF.

V gene TRBV19 combines with J gene TRBJ1-2; 8 bases fit TRBD1. V dropped 4 bases and J dropped 0; count of bases not matched to a gene: 7. This CDR3 is built from 16 residues. From germline, CDR1 is LNHDA and CDR2 SQIVND (reference sequence). CDR3 in amino acids: CASSTTLRGPNYGYTF. For the CDR3, the DNA is TGTGCCAGTAGTACAACCCTCAGGGGGCCTAACTATGGCTACACCTTC.

The genes are TRBV28 and TRBJ1-4; unclear D gene. CDR3 length: 13 residues. The ends were cut back, 8 bases at V and 8 bases at J, with 15 bases in the middle. Germline loops: CDR1 MDHEN, CDR2 SYDVKM. This CDR3 is CASLLTAGEKLFF. CDR3 DNA: TGTGCCAGCCTACTCACGGCGGGAGAAAAACTGTTTTTT.

This clone was picked up one time. The rearrangement joins TRBV28 to TRBJ2-1, with D possibly TRBD2 on 5 matching bases. Trimming shortened V by 3 bases and J by 5 bases, and 5 bases separated the two germline ends. The germline V gene encodes CDR1 MDHEN and CDR2 SYDVKM. The CDR3 length is 12 residues. CDR3 coding DNA: TGTGCCAGCAGTTTGACTAACAATGAGCAGTTCTTC. Amino acid sequence: CASSLTNNEQFF.

The chain uses TRBV11-2 and TRBJ1-4, with 9 bases aligning to TRBD1. The V and J ends lost 3 bases and 3 bases, in that order; junction bases with no gene match: 5. The CDR3 has 16 amino acids. Germline-derived CDR1 and CDR2 are SGHAT and FQNNGV. The CDR3 DNA is TGTGCCAGCAGCTTGGTGACAGGGGGATCTAATGAAAAACTGTTTTTT. This codes for CASSLVTGGSNEKLFF.